This record covers a single T cell receptor (beta chain). In the study's own analysis: Researchers report that nucleated cell counts were estimated from reference gene primer amplification. Assay used: immunoSEQ multiplex PCR; TCRdb lists only in-frame clones, some missing. The V and J calls and clone size come from that table; D and trimming were worked out from the DNA. The profile covers 300,000 or so clones, with more than 80% appearing a single time and roughly 3.9% taken by the ten largest. V was pared by 5 bases and J by 11 bases, with 10 bases between. Germline-derived CDR1 and CDR2 are SNHLY and FYNNEI. CDR3 length: 11 amino acids. The data belong to a study of blood T cell repertoires in COVID-19.

The source is a woman in her thirties or forties with acute or convalescent COVID-19. The sample comprised peripheral blood. This chain connects TRBV2 to TRBJ2-4; tentative D call: TRBD2 (5 bases). The CDR3 bases are TGTGCCAGCAGTTTCCGGGATTTTCAGTACTTC. This codes for CASSFRDFQYF.